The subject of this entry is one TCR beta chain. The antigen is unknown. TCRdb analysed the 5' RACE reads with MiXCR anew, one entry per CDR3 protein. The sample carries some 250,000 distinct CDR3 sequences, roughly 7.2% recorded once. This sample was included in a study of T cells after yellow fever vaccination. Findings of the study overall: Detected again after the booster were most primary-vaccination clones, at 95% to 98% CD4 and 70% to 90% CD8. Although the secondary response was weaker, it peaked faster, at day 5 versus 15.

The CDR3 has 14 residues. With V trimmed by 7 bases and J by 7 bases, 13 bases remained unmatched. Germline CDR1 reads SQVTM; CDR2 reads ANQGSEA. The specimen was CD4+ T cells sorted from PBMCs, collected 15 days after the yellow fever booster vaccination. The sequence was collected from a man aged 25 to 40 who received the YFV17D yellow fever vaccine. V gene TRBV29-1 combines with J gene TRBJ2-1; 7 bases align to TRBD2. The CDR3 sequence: CSAAGSGQKNEQFF. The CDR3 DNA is TGCAGCGCTGCGGGTAGCGGGCAGAAGAATGAGCAGTTCTTC.